The rows below give T cell receptor beta chains drawn from one sample of a study of molecular identifiers for immune sequencing clone quantification. TCRdb re-analysed the PCR reads in MiXCR, keeping a single row per CDR3 protein. The top ten clones hold roughly 0.9% of a sample with 600,000 to 650,000 distinct CDR3 sequences, around 20% of them seen once. Sequencing was performed on naive CD8+ T cells from blood, with Jurkat cell RNA spiked in. The receptors here all came from a human donor in good health. Some libraries in this study had Jurkat cell RNA spiked in. The CDR3 runs from the conserved cysteine through the conserved F or W. D genes are given only for firm matches. Where a row states a size, it is once, few, many or the class of an expanded clone; other rows omit it.

D gene	J gene	clone size	V gene	CDR3 length	CDR3 protein	CDR3 DNA
TRBD2	TRBJ2-3	-	TRBV7-9	19	CASSSRTSGGASYTDTQYF	TGTGCCAGCAGCTCCAGGACTAGCGGGGGGGCATCATACACAGATACGCAGTATTTT
TRBD1	TRBJ2-1	many	TRBV15	15	CATAEAGGYHNEQFF	TGTGCCACCGCGGAGGCAGGGGGTTATCACAATGAGCAGTTCTTC
TRBD1	TRBJ2-7	few	TRBV12-3/TRBV12-4	13	CASSLKTGDEQYF	TGTGCCAGCAGTTTAAAGACAGGGGACGAGCAGTACTTC
-	TRBJ2-7	many	TRBV7-9	16	CASSELGGPYSYEQYF	TGTGCCAGCAGCGAATTGGGGGGGCCCTACTCCTACGAGCAGTACTTC
-	TRBJ2-3	many	TRBV15	15	CATSRDRFGADTQYF	TGTGCCACCAGCAGAGACCGATTCGGGGCAGATACGCAGTATTTT
-	TRBJ2-7	many	TRBV27	13	CASSLSPAYEQYF	TGCGCCAGCAGCTTGAGTCCGGCCTACGAGCAGTACTTC
TRBD2	TRBJ2-7	many	TRBV20-1	14	CSARERTSGYEQYF	TGCAGTGCTAGAGAGAGGACTAGCGGATACGAGCAGTACTTC
-	TRBJ2-7	-	TRBV7-2	15	CASSLLRTDSYEQYF	TGTGCCAGCAGCTTATTAAGGACGGACTCCTACGAGCAGTACTTC
TRBD1	TRBJ1-5	many	TRBV28	19	CASKKSGGTALYSNQPQHF	TGTGCCAGCAAAAAAAGCGGGGGGACAGCTCTCTATAGCAATCAGCCCCAGCATTTT
-	TRBJ2-5	few	TRBV27	16	CASSDIRGAVGETQYF	TGTGCCAGCAGCGACATCAGGGGTGCCGTGGGTGAGACCCAGTACTTC
-	TRBJ2-2	many	TRBV4-1	12	CASSQVAGELFF	TGCGCCAGCAGCCAAGTAGCGGGGGAGCTGTTTTTT
-	TRBJ2-3	many	TRBV5-6	16	CASSGFGRVNTDTQYF	TGTGCCAGCAGCGGATTCGGCCGGGTAAACACAGATACGCAGTATTTT
-	TRBJ2-7	many	TRBV7-9	14	CASSGRDSSYEQYF	TGTGCCAGCAGCGGAAGGGACTCCTCCTACGAGCAGTACTTC
-	TRBJ1-1	-	TRBV7-9	17	CASSARAEGQLNTEAFF	TGTGCCAGCAGCGCCAGGGCCGAAGGACAGCTGAACACTGAAGCTTTCTTT
TRBD2	TRBJ2-5	few	TRBV20-1	14	CSASGGTSAETQYF	TGCAGTGCTAGTGGAGGGACTAGCGCTGAGACCCAGTACTTC
-	TRBJ2-1	many	TRBV7-2	15	CASSLGLGLYSEQFF	TGTGCCAGCAGCTTAGGCCTGGGACTTTATAGTGAGCAGTTCTTC
-	TRBJ2-7	few	TRBV4-2	13	CASSGTDSYEQYF	TGTGCCAGTTCTGGGACCGACTCCTACGAGCAGTACTTC
-	TRBJ1-1	many	TRBV24-1	12	CATSEKNTEAFF	TGTGCCACCAGTGAGAAAAACACTGAAGCTTTCTTT
-	TRBJ2-1	few	TRBV24-1	17	CATSDPHRESSYNEQFF	TGTGCCACCAGTGACCCCCACAGGGAGAGCTCCTACAATGAGCAGTTCTTC
TRBD1	TRBJ2-7	-	TRBV11-2	15	CASSLVATGGHEQYF	TGTGCCAGCAGCTTAGTGGCGACAGGGGGTCACGAGCAGTACTTC
-	TRBJ2-3	many	TRBV5-1	13	CASSEGGKDTQYF	TGCGCCAGCAGCGAGGGCGGTAAGGATACGCAGTATTTT
-	TRBJ2-4	many	TRBV28	20	CASSTLTRAPLPGAKNIQYF	TGTGCCAGCAGTACCCTGACGAGGGCCCCCCTCCCCGGAGCCAAAAACATTCAGTACTTC